These 14 T cell receptor beta chains came from one sample sequenced in a study of regulatory T cells in long-lasting Graves disease. With iRepertoire HTBI primers and Arm-PCR of CDR3 regions, TCR beta libraries were built. TCRdb reprocessed the multiplex PCR reads with MiXCR, giving one entry per CDR3 protein. The table lists more than 300,000 distinct CDR3 sequences, approximately 12% of them singletons, with 18% in the top ten. This sample's time point: newly diagnosed GD, antithyroid drugs for less than 3 months. Scientists built the TCR library using RNA that was extracted from PBMCs. These data were also filed under a second study, of T cells in Graves' hyperthyroidism and ophthalmopathy.

Source: peripheral blood mononuclear cells (PBMCs), taken at new diagnosis, from a patient treated with antithyroid drugs. The receptor source for this set is a young woman with Graves disease.

This clonotype has at least ten counts. This sequence joins TRBV6-1 and TRBJ2-7, with 9 bases lining up with TRBD1. J was trimmed by 3 bases and V by 8 bases; bases with no gene match: 8. The CDR3 consists of 14 residues. The germline gives CDR1 MNHNS, CDR2 SASEGT. The CDR3 DNA is TGTGCCAGCTTACTAGGACAGGGGAGCTACGAGCAGTACGTC. Its protein is CASLLGQGSYEQYV.

This clonotype was seen repeatedly, ten times or more. This chain joins TRBV7-8 and TRBJ2-4, with D possibly TRBD1 on 6 matching bases. CDR1 SGHVS and CDR2 FQNEAQ come from the germline V gene. The CDR3 is 15 residues long. Between the trimmed V and J ends, which lost 2 bases and 0 bases, there was a span of 8 bases. The CDR3 spells CASSLQGLAKNIQYF. The DNA of the CDR3 is TGTGCCAGCAGCTTACAGGGGCTAGCCAAAAACATTCAGTACTTC.

This clonotype came up many times. J is TRBJ2-4 and V is TRBV7-2, with D tentatively TRBD2 (6 bases). Trimming took 1 base from V and 0 from J, leaving 19 bases between them. Germline V gene data show CDR1 as SGHTA and CDR2 as FQGNSA. The CDR3 is 19 amino acids. The CDR3: CASSLDPSEKPPAKNIQYF. The CDR3 DNA reads as TGTGCCAGCAGCTTAGATCCTAGCGAGAAACCCCCAGCCAAAAACATTCAGTACTTC.

This clonotype was observed at least ten times. The chain combines TRBV29-1 with TRBJ2-2; 10 nucleotides align to TRBD1. The V segment lost 7 bases and the J segment 7 bases; nucleotides outside the gene matches: 12. CDR1 SQVTM and CDR2 ANQGSEA come from the germline V gene. The CDR3 sequence is 15 residues long. The CDR3 protein is CSAQTDRGLDGELFF. The CDR3 region has the DNA TGCAGCGCCCAAACCGACAGGGGGCTTGACGGGGAGCTGTTTTTT.

This clonotype was detected many times. The rearrangement uses TRBV7-3 and TRBJ2-1; TRBD2 agrees at 8 bases. Germline lookup yields CDR1 SGHTA and CDR2 FQGTGA. CDR3 length: 16 residues. The V and J ends lost 5 bases and 4 bases, in that order; junction bases with no gene match: 10. The CDR3 is CASSQFGGLEYNEQFF. The CDR3 DNA reads TGTGCCAGCAGCCAATTCGGGGGACTAGAGTACAATGAGCAGTTCTTC.

At least ten counts were recorded for this clonotype. V is TRBV16 and J is TRBJ1-1; tentatively, D is TRBD1 (5 bases). The germline CDR1 and CDR2 sequences are KGHSY and FQNENV. The V end lost 0 bases, the J end lost 5 bases, and 10 bases lay between the germline ends. The CDR3 extends over 14 amino acids. The CDR3 loop reads CASSQSRWGTEAFF. The CDR3 region has the DNA TGTGCCAGCAGCCAATCCCGCTGGGGGACTGAAGCTTTCTTT.

This clonotype was observed a handful of times. The chain carries TRBV29-1 and TRBJ2-5, with a possible D match to TRBD2 (5 bases). V lost 6 bases and J 2 bases, leaving 13 bases between the germline ends. This CDR3 has 13 residues. Per germline, CDR1 SQVTM and CDR2 ANQGSEA. The DNA of the CDR3 is TGCAGCGTCGGGAAAACCGTTCAAGAGACCCAGTACTTC. Its protein product is CSVGKTVQETQYF.

The J gene is TRBJ1-6, the V gene TRBV27; possibly TRBD1 for D (5 bases). Per germline, CDR1 MNHEY and CDR2 SMNVEV (reference sequence). Trimming took 4 bases from V and 6 from J, leaving 19 bases between them. This CDR3 is 17 amino acids long. Here the CDR3 DNA reads TGTGCCAGCAGTTCCTCAGTCGGGACCACTTTTAATTCACCCCTCCACTTT. It translates to CASSSSVGTTFNSPLHF.

The sample holds many counts of this clonotype. V is TRBV12-5 and J is TRBJ1-2; D is possibly TRBD1 (5 bases). Trimming removed 6 bases from V and 0 bases from J, with 20 bases in between. The germline gives CDR1 LGHNT, CDR2 FRNRAP. The CDR3 has 17 residues. In nucleotides, the CDR3 is TGTGCTAGTGGCTCCGCGCGAGGACACAGATCTAACTATGGCTACACCTTC. Protein: CASGSARGHRSNYGYTF.

This chain connects TRBV20-1 to TRBJ2-1; D gene unclear. CDR3 length equals 16 residues. Germline V gene lookup returns CDR1 DFQATT and CDR2 SNEGSKA (reference sequence). V lost 6 bases to trimming and J lost 1 base, with 19 bases between them. The CDR3 sequence: CSAQTVIPRSYNEQFF. The DNA of the CDR3 is TGCAGTGCCCAGACGGTAATTCCGCGGTCCTACAATGAGCAGTTCTTC.

This clonotype came up a few times. This chain links TRBV6-1 with TRBJ2-1; TRBD2 agrees at 11 bases. After removal of 6 bases from V and 9 bases from J, the junction contained 10 bases not matched to a gene. The CDR3 consists of 15 residues. Germline V gene lookup returns CDR1 MNHNS and CDR2 SASEGT. CDR3 residues: CASSALAGGRSEQFF. CDR3 nucleotides: TGTGCCAGCAGCGCTTTAGCGGGGGGGCGAAGTGAGCAGTTCTTC.

This clonotype was recorded many times. The chain has TRBV7-2 and TRBJ2-3; 8 bases align to TRBD1. This CDR3 has 14 residues. Trimming cost V 4 bases and J 9 bases; bases outside gene matches: 9. CDR1 is SGHTA, CDR2 FQGNSA, per germline. DNA of the CDR3: TGTGCCAGCAGCTCCCTATCAGGGGGCCCAACGCAGTATTTT. This translates into CASSSLSGGPTQYF.

The chain couples TRBV20-1 to TRBJ1-1; D not certain. CDR3 size: 11 residues. V lost 4 bases to trimming and J lost 3 bases, with 6 bases between them. Germline V gives CDR1 DFQATT, CDR2 SNEGSKA (reference sequence). The CDR3 bases are TGCAGTGCTATCAAGGACACTGAAGCTTTCTTT. Protein sequence: CSAIKDTEAFF.

This clonotype has ten or more counts. This chain connects TRBV10-3 to TRBJ2-1; D not certain. CDR1 ENHRY and CDR2 SYGVKD come from the germline V gene. The CDR3 spans 15 residues. Trimming removed 3 bases from V and 5 bases from J, with 14 bases in between. The CDR3 loop is CAISDRNGQHNEQFF. The CDR3 nucleotides read TGTGCCATCAGTGATCGGAACGGGCAACACAATGAGCAGTTCTTC.